The 23 T cell receptor beta chains reported below all come from one sample, sequenced in a study of T cells after yellow fever vaccination (dated 2019 in TCRdb). What this sample's treatment or condition label stands for: live attenuated yellow fever vaccine strain. Library preparation used 5' RACE. The instrument was an Illumina HiSeq 2500. TCRdb reprocessed the public reads (quality trimming at Q25 with fastp, clone calling with MiXCR) and kept in-frame beta chains. Every CDR3 protein is listed once, alongside the most common genes and DNA of its rows. In all, the sample holds 300,000 or so distinct CDR3 sequences, and roughly 7% of those were seen once. Roughly 19% of the sample is held by the ten biggest clonotypes. Here the sequenced sample was PBMCs, taken around 45 days after the first yellow fever vaccination. These receptors all stem from a man aged 18 to 30 who received the YFV17D yellow fever vaccine.

The CDR3 coding sequence is TGCTTTTCTGACCCGGCACAGGGCTATCAGCCCCAGCATTTT. Translated, it gives CFSDPAQGYQPQHF. V is TRBV20-1 and J is TRBJ1-5, with D possibly being TRBD1 (6 bases). The CDR3 has 14 residues. CDR1 and CDR2 (germline): DFQATT, SNEGSKA (reference sequence).

The J gene is TRBJ1-3, the V gene TRBV6-1; D gene ambiguous. Germline CDR1 MNHNS, CDR2 SASEGT. V was shortened by 7 bases and J by 0 bases, with 10 bases between the two germline ends. CDR3 size: 14 residues. CDR3 nucleotide sequence: TGTGCCAGCACCTATCAGGACTCTGGAAACACCATATATTTT. It translates to CASTYQDSGNTIYF.

The sample holds many counts of this clonotype. The V call is TRBV6-1, the J call TRBJ1-1; 9 bases line up with TRBD1. The CDR3 has 14 residues. The V and J ends lost 5 bases and 3 bases, in that order; junction bases with no gene match: 4. Germline loops: CDR1 MNHNS, CDR2 SASEGT. Here the CDR3 DNA reads TGTGCCAGCAGTCGGGACAGGGTATACACTGAAGCTTTCTTT. Its translation is CASSRDRVYTEAFF.

The rearrangement joins TRBV5-6 to TRBJ1-4, with D tentatively TRBD1 (5 bases). The germline gives CDR1 SGHDT, CDR2 YYEEEE. The CDR3 has 19 amino acids. Trimming removed 1 base at V and 6 bases at J, with 25 bases between. CDR3 in amino acids: CASSLRDRRYPIPDEKLFF. The CDR3 region has the DNA TGTGCCAGCAGCTTGAGGGACCGAAGGTACCCTATCCCGGATGAAAAACTGTTTTTT.

This clonotype was picked up many times. The chain is built from TRBV5-1 and TRBJ2-3, with D uncertain. The CDR3 loop spans 17 amino acids. CDR1 is SGHRS, CDR2 YFSETQ, per germline. Trimming left V 0 bases short and J 0 bases short, with 14 bases between. CDR3 protein: CASSLAVGRSSTDTQYF. As DNA, the CDR3 is TGCGCCAGCAGCTTGGCCGTCGGACGCTCCAGCACAGATACGCAGTATTTT.

This clonotype has a count of ten or more. The chain couples TRBV7-9 to TRBJ2-7; TRBD1 might be the D (6 bases). The CDR3 length is 14 residues. Germline CDR1 and CDR2: SEHNR and FQNEAQ (reference sequence). V was trimmed by 5 bases and J by 2 bases, leaving 13 bases between them. The CDR3: CASSPWTATYEQYF. CDR3 coding DNA: TGTGCCAGCAGCCCGTGGACAGCTACCTACGAGCAGTACTTC.

The V and J genes are TRBV15 and TRBJ2-5; perhaps TRBD2 as D (7 bases). The V gene's germline CDR1 is LNHNV and CDR2 YYDKDF (reference sequence). This CDR3 has 15 residues. V shed 4 bases and J shed 5 bases, with 17 bases lying between them. CDR3 protein: CATSTRGRGLETQYF. DNA for the CDR3: TGTGCCACCAGCACTCGTGGGAGGGGGTTGGAGACCCAGTACTTC.

This chain uses TRBV6-1 with TRBJ2-7; TRBD2 agrees at 10 bases. The CDR3 has 14 amino acids. After removal of 10 bases from V and 0 bases from J, the junction contained 6 bases not matched to a gene. The germline CDR1 and CDR2 sequences are MNHNS and SASEGT. CDR3 sequence (DNA): TGTGCCACCTCCCTAGCGGGGGCCTCCTACGAGCAGTACTTC. Protein product: CATSLAGASYEQYF.

The rearrangement joins TRBV24-1 to TRBJ1-1, with D possibly matching TRBD1 (6 bases). Looked up from germline, CDR1 is KGHDR and CDR2 is SFDVKD. Trimming removed 5 bases at V and 3 bases at J, with 12 bases between. This CDR3 region has 14 residues. CDR3 bases: TGTGCCACCAGTGGTCAGGGGTACGACACTGAAGCTTTCTTT. Protein sequence: CATSGQGYDTEAFF.

This clonotype was observed a few times. V is TRBV27 and J is TRBJ2-3, with TRBD2 identical over 10 bases. CDR1 and CDR2 (germline): MNHEY, SMNVEV (reference sequence). V shed 7 bases, J shed 4 bases, and the junction held 11 bases outside the gene matches. CDR3 length: 16 residues. The CDR3 is CASISAAGGPADTQYF. For the CDR3, the DNA is TGTGCCAGCATATCGGCAGCGGGGGGGCCCGCAGATACGCAGTATTTT.

There are a few counts of this clonotype. The chain links TRBV11-1 to TRBJ2-3; the match to TRBD2 covers 8 bases. This CDR3 spans 15 amino acids. With V trimmed by 1 base and J by 5 bases, 5 bases remained unmatched. Germline loops: CDR1 SGHAT, CDR2 FQDESV (reference sequence). The chain's CDR3 is CASSLVRGGQDTQYF. The CDR3 DNA sequence: TGTGCCAGCAGCTTAGTTCGGGGGGGCCAAGATACGCAGTATTTT.

This clonotype showed up just a few times. V and J are TRBV12-3 or TRBV12-4 and TRBJ2-7, with TRBD1 matching 10 bases. The ends lost 4 bases at V and 0 bases at J; junction bases unmatched: 6. The CDR3 contains 16 residues. This CDR3 is CASSSQTGGFSYEQYF. CDR3 in DNA: TGTGCCAGCAGTTCCCAGACAGGGGGCTTCTCCTACGAGCAGTACTTC.

This clonotype has a handful of counts. V gene TRBV4-3 combines with J gene TRBJ2-2; the D is unclear. Germline V CDR1 and CDR2: LGHNA, YSLEER. Trimming shortened V by 4 bases and J by 4 bases, and 16 bases separated the two germline ends. This CDR3 contains 16 residues. The CDR3 loop is CASSPPEPRGTGELFF. The CDR3 region has the DNA TGCGCCAGCAGCCCTCCAGAACCTCGAGGCACCGGGGAGCTGTTTTTT.

There are many counts of this clonotype. The chain links TRBV6-2 or TRBV6-3 to TRBJ1-2; 9 bases map to TRBD1. Germline V CDR1 and CDR2: MNHEY, SVGEGT. The CDR3 spans 13 residues. The junction had 4 bases not matched to a gene; V was cut back by 5 bases and J by 6 bases. The CDR3 coding sequence is TGTGCCAGCAGTAGGACAGGGGACCATGGCTACACCTTC. Translation: CASSRTGDHGYTF.

This clonotype has just a few counts. The chain uses TRBV11-2 and TRBJ1-4; TRBD1 is a possible D gene (6 bases). This CDR3 spans 14 amino acids. The germline CDR1 and CDR2 sequences are SGHAT and FQNNGV. The ends were cut back, 4 bases at V and 2 bases at J, with 8 bases in the middle. The CDR3 DNA follows: TGTGCCAGCAGCTGGGGGCTTACTAATGAAAAACTGTTTTTT. Translation: CASSWGLTNEKLFF.

This clonotype was detected ten times or more. The chain carries TRBV18 and TRBJ1-1; D gene ambiguous. V was cut by 3 bases and J by 1 base, with 12 bases left in between. Germline CDR1 KGHSH, CDR2 LQKENI. The CDR3 sequence is 15 residues long. The chain's CDR3 is CASSPLWGKNTEAFF. CDR3 nucleotide sequence: TGTGCCAGCTCACCCCTGTGGGGAAAGAACACTGAAGCTTTCTTT.

The chain uses TRBV7-9 and TRBJ2-5; D gene ambiguous. Germline V gene data show CDR1 as SEHNR and CDR2 as FQNEAQ (reference sequence). There are 15 residues in the CDR3. V shed 2 bases and J shed 5 bases, with 15 bases lying between them. CDR3 residues: CASSLRPGSGETQYF. The DNA of the CDR3 is TGTGCCAGCAGCTTAAGGCCTGGGTCCGGGGAGACCCAGTACTTC.

In this sample, this clonotype turned up a few times. CDR3: CASSLLAVHNEQFF. The CDR3 DNA is TGTGCCAGCAGCTTACTAGCGGTGCACAATGAGCAGTTCTTC. The rearrangement links TRBV7-8 to TRBJ2-1, with TRBD2 matching 7 bases. CDR3 length: 14 residues. V gave up 2 bases and J gave up 5 bases; unmatched junction bases: 3. Looked up from germline, CDR1 is SGHVS and CDR2 is FQNEAQ.

The chain carries TRBV13 and TRBJ2-5, with 7 bases lining up with TRBD2. The germline V gene has CDR1 PRHDT and CDR2 FYEKMQ (reference sequence). V trimming: 2 bases; J trimming: 3 bases; junction bases outside the gene matches: 9. This CDR3 is built from 16 residues. The CDR3 nucleotides read TGTGCCAGCAGCTTAATCGCGAGCGGGGAAAAAGAGACCCAGTACTTC. Its protein is CASSLIASGEKETQYF.

This clonotype occurred a few times. The chain is built from TRBV4-2 and TRBJ2-5; 8 nucleotides match TRBD2. The CDR3 totals 13 residues. Germline-derived CDR1 and CDR2 are LGHNA and YNFKEQ. The V gene end was trimmed by 4 bases and the J gene end by 7 bases; junction bases not matched to a gene: 5. The CDR3 loop reads CASSPGRGVTQYF. In DNA, the CDR3 is TGTGCCAGCAGCCCCGGGAGGGGAGTGACCCAGTACTTC.

This clonotype showed up just a few times. This sequence joins TRBV7-2 and TRBJ2-5, with 9 bases identical to TRBD2. Germline values: CDR1 SGHTA, CDR2 FQGNSA. The CDR3 is made up of 15 amino acids. V trimming: 4 bases; J trimming: 4 bases; junction bases outside the gene matches: 7. The DNA for the CDR3 is TGTGCCAGCAGCTCCTACAGCGGGGGGACAGAGACCCAGTACTTC. This gives the protein CASSSYSGGTETQYF.

This clonotype was observed a single time. Its ends do not fully match the called genes, so a read error is possible. V and J are TRBV3-1 and TRBJ2-3; weak D call: TRBD2 (5 bases). In germline, CDR1 is LGHDT, CDR2 YNNKEL (reference sequence). The CDR3 length is 17 residues. The DNA of the CDR3 is TGTGCCAGCTGCCATTGGGGTAGCGAGGCTAGCACAGATACGCAGTATTTT. Its translation is CASCHWGSEASTDTQYF.

There are a few counts of this clonotype. V gene TRBV5-1 combines with J gene TRBJ1-1, with TRBD1 matching 9 bases. CDR1 is SGHRS and CDR2 is YFSETQ in the germline V gene. Trimming cost V 6 bases and J 8 bases; bases outside gene matches: 8. This CDR3 contains 13 residues. CDR3 coding DNA: TGCGCCAGCACCCGACAGGGGGGGCGCGAAGCTTTCTTT. It codes for CASTRQGGREAFF.